The rows below give T cell receptor beta chains drawn from one sample of a study of blood T cell repertoires in COVID-19. Here immunoSEQ multiplex PCR was the method, and the copy in TCRdb shows in-frame clones only, minus some. The table has 80,000 to 90,000 clones, more than 85% seen once; the top ten hold about 5.1%. The sample taken for sequencing was peripheral blood. These receptors all come from a man in his forties or fifties with acute or convalescent COVID-19. Each CDR3 is given with its conserved first and last residue. The D gene is left open where the match is weak. The size entry is marked missing in some rows and otherwise reads once, few, many or a size class.

- | 12 | TRBJ2-1 | once | TRBV30 | CAWSVGHLEQFF | TGTGCCTGGAGTGTTGGACACCTTGAGCAGTTCTTC
- | 14 | TRBJ1-1 | - | TRBV30 | CAWRVGGVNTEAFF | TGTGCCTGGAGAGTTGGGGGGGTGAACACTGAAGCTTTCTTT
- | 14 | TRBJ1-1 | - | TRBV7-9 | CASSTGTYGTEAFF | TGTGCCAGCAGCACTGGGACTTATGGCACTGAAGCTTTCTTT
- | 15 | TRBJ1-2 | - | TRBV27 | CASSFGGRSNYGYTF | TGTGCCAGCAGTTTTGGGGGGAGGTCCAACTATGGCTACACCTTC
TRBD2 | 14 | TRBJ2-3 | - | TRBV10-3 | CATKGLPSTDTQYF | TGTGCCACCAAGGGACTACCCAGCACAGATACGCAGTATTTT
TRBD1 | 16 | TRBJ2-7 | few | TRBV7-6 | CASSLRPGTGSYEQYF | TGTGCCAGCAGCTTAAGGCCGGGGACAGGCTCCTACGAGCAGTACTTC
TRBD2 | 15 | TRBJ2-7 | - | TRBV9 | CASSPRWGGTYEQYF | TGTGCCAGCAGCCCCCGTTGGGGGGGAACCTACGAGCAGTACTTC
- | 13 | TRBJ2-7 | - | TRBV5-6 | CASSPQPIYEQYF | TGTGCCAGCAGCCCACAACCGATCTACGAGCAGTACTTC
TRBD2 | 17 | TRBJ2-1 | - | TRBV24-1 | CATSDLQLAGEHNEQFF | TGTGCCACCAGTGATTTGCAACTAGCGGGAGAACACAATGAGCAGTTCTTC
TRBD1 | 15 | TRBJ1-4 | - | TRBV4-1 | CASSQPMGQGEKLFF | TGCGCCAGCAGCCAGCCCATGGGACAGGGTGAAAAACTGTTTTTT
- | 13 | TRBJ1-2 | - | TRBV6-2/TRBV6-3 | CASSRPGYYGYTF | TGTGCCAGCAGTCGACCAGGGTACTATGGCTACACCTTC
TRBD2 | 16 | TRBJ2-5 | - | TRBV19 | CASSSTSGGFQETQYF | TGTGCCAGTAGTTCTACTAGCGGGGGGTTCCAAGAGACCCAGTACTTC
- | 20 | TRBJ1-4 | many | TRBV6-1 | CASSEASRMNNYGANEKLFF | TGTGCCAGCAGTGAAGCGAGCAGGATGAATAATTACGGGGCTAATGAAAAACTGTTTTTT
- | 13 | TRBJ2-7 | - | TRBV7-9 | CASSNRGGYEQYF | TGTGCCAGCAGCAACAGGGGGGGTTACGAGCAGTACTTC
TRBD1 | 15 | TRBJ1-6 | - | TRBV11-2 | CASSLNRGGGSPLHF | TGTGCCAGCAGCTTAAACAGGGGGGGCGGTTCACCCCTCCACTTT
- | 15 | TRBJ1-2 | - | TRBV4-3 | CASSQDPQDPYGYTF | TGCGCCAGCAGCCAAGACCCACAGGACCCCTATGGCTACACCTTC
- | 12 | TRBJ1-1 | - | TRBV7-9 | CASSLDQGTAFF | TGTGCCAGCAGTCTCGACCAGGGTACGGCTTTCTTT
TRBD1 | 15 | TRBJ1-2 | - | TRBV7-2 | CASSPQTGERYGYTF | TGTGCCAGCAGCCCACAGACAGGGGAAAGATATGGCTACACCTTC
- | 14 | TRBJ1-5 | once | TRBV27 | CASRRQASNQPQHF | TGTGCCAGCAGGCGACAGGCAAGCAATCAGCCCCAGCATTTT
- | 13 | TRBJ1-2 | - | TRBV4-3 | CASSQDRGYGYTF | TGCGCCAGCAGCCAAGACAGGGGCTATGGCTACACCTTC
TRBD1 | 15 | TRBJ1-2 | - | TRBV5-4 | CASSPGQGTNYGYTF | TGTGCCAGCAGCCCGGGACAGGGGACGAACTATGGCTACACCTTC
- | 16 | TRBJ2-3 | - | TRBV7-9 | CASSSPWGEGTDTQYF | TGTGCCAGCAGCTCCCCATGGGGGGAAGGCACAGATACGCAGTATTTT